Listed here are 10 T cell receptor beta chains from one sample, sequenced in a study of T-cell memory formation after mild COVID-19. TCRdb reprocessed the 5' RACE reads via MiXCR and lists one record per CDR3 protein. This sample carries roughly 300,000 distinct CDR3 sequences, about 17% of them seen once, and the ten largest clones take approximately 25%. The sequenced sample consisted of PBMCs or a T cell subset sorted from them (not recorded which). These receptors were taken from a man younger than 30 who had mild COVID-19 (a few samples of this study predate the infection). Cell type and time point are not known.

This clonotype was picked up a small number of times. The gene calls are TRBV21-1 and TRBJ1-2. TRBV21-1 is annotated as a pseudogene. The CDR3 sequence is 15 residues long. Here the CDR3 DNA reads TGTGCCAGCAGCAAAGTGAATCCCTCCCGATATGGCTACACCTTC. It is translated as CASSKVNPSRYGYTF.

This clonotype was seen a handful of times. The chain couples TRBV7-2 to TRBJ2-3; 7 positions match TRBD2. CDR1 and CDR2 (germline): SGHTA, FQGNSA. V lost 3 bases, J lost 1 base, and 7 bases stayed unmatched. The CDR3 runs to 16 residues. The CDR3 nucleotides are TGTGCCAGCAGCTTCGGACTAGGCGCGGGCACAGATACGCAGTATTTT. Translated: CASSFGLGAGTDTQYF.

The genes are TRBV6-2 or TRBV6-3 and TRBJ1-6; D is unclear. This CDR3 has 13 residues. The V gene lost 10 bases and the J gene lost 9 bases, with 16 bases spanning the gap. The germline gives CDR1 MNHEY, CDR2 SVGEGT. As DNA, the CDR3 is TGTGCCACCCGACGAGGTAGAGGTTCACCCCTCCACTTT. It yields the protein CATRRGRGSPLHF.

This clonotype appeared many times. This sequence joins TRBV5-5 and TRBJ2-7; D may be TRBD1 or TRBD2 (6 bases each). Germline V gene sequence: CDR1 SGHKS, CDR2 YYEKEE (reference sequence). The CDR3 is made up of 14 amino acids. Trimming shortened V by 0 bases and J by 3 bases, and 10 bases separated the two germline ends. DNA of the CDR3: TGTGCCAGCAGCTTGGCCGAGGGGGGCTACGAGCAGTACGTC. As protein: CASSLAEGGYEQYV.

J is TRBJ2-5 and V is TRBV3-1, with 7 bases fitting TRBD1. The V gene's germline CDR1 is LGHDT and CDR2 YNNKEL (reference sequence). This CDR3 contains 14 residues. The V and J ends lost 2 bases and 5 bases, in that order; junction bases with no gene match: 5. The CDR3: CASSQTTGLETQYF. As DNA, the CDR3 is TGTGCCAGCAGCCAAACGACAGGGTTGGAGACCCAGTACTTC.

Notes on this clonotype: One end of the junction fails to match germline, which may point to a read error. V and J are TRBV7-9 and TRBJ2-3; the match to TRBD2 covers 8 bases. The CDR3 runs 15 residues. In germline, CDR1 is SEHNR, CDR2 FQNEAQ (reference sequence). CDR3 sequence reads: CASSPTSDRTDTQCF. CDR3 in DNA: TGTGCCAGCAGCCCGACTAGCGATAGGACAGATACGCAGTGTTTT.

The chain links TRBV7-9 to TRBJ2-5; D unclear. This CDR3 has 16 residues. In germline, CDR1 is SEHNR, CDR2 FQNEAQ (reference sequence). The V end lost 2 bases, the J end lost 5 bases, and 18 bases lay between the germline ends. CDR3 region: CASSLTVVGLGETQYF. CDR3 coding DNA: TGTGCCAGCAGCTTAACCGTTGTAGGGCTTGGGGAGACCCAGTACTTC.

The rearrangement uses TRBV18 and TRBJ2-5; D ambiguous. The CDR3 extends over 14 amino acids. Looked up from germline, CDR1 is KGHSH and CDR2 is LQKENI. Trimming removed 0 bases at V and 2 bases at J, with 7 bases between. CDR3 DNA sequence: TGTGCCAGCTCACCACCTCGAGGTCAAGAGACCCAGTACTTC. It yields the protein CASSPPRGQETQYF.

This clonotype was observed many times. This chain links TRBV7-8 with TRBJ2-3, with TRBD2 matching over 8 bases. This CDR3 contains 14 residues. Trimming took 1 base from V and 7 from J; bases not matched to a gene: 4. Germline V gives CDR1 SGHVS, CDR2 FQNEAQ. DNA for the CDR3: TGTGCCAGCAGCTTAGGCGGGGGGAGTTATACGCAGTATTTT. This encodes CASSLGGGSYTQYF.

This clonotype was recorded a few times. The chain carries TRBV12-3 or TRBV12-4 and TRBJ2-2; D is possibly TRBD2 (5 bases). Trimming cost V 2 bases and J 6 bases, with 10 bases left between them. This CDR3 contains 14 residues. CDR3 sequence (DNA): TGTGCCAGCAGTTTATATGAGGGCGCCGGGGAGCTGTTTTTT. It encodes CASSLYEGAGELFF.